The clone carrying this T cell receptor (beta chain) appeared a few times. Its specificity is not known. The trim removed 5 bases at V and 0 bases at J, leaving 9 bases unmatched. This CDR3 is 16 amino acids long. Per the germline V gene, CDR1 is SEHNR and CDR2 is FQNEAQ (reference sequence). This entry comes from a study of cytomegalovirus exposure and HLA in healthy donors. Study at large: A previous analysis identified fewer than 130 million unique TCR beta sequences derived from some 200 million T cells. Study-wide points: DRB1 showed the most TCR associations and HLA-C the fewest in a later analysis, as rates varied by HLA locus.

PCR amplification relied on 60 Vbeta primers (plus 13 Jbeta primers). The protocol was immunoSEQ multiplex PCR, while the TCRdb copy is restricted to in-frame clones and leaves out a portion. Here the sample spans over 100,000 clones, 9.5% to 13% being singletons. V usage is TRBV7-9 and J usage is TRBJ1-1; 7 bases match TRBD1. Source material: PBMCs. This clonotype originated in a man between 35 and 55 years old in good health and CMV-seropositive. Written as DNA, the CDR3 is TGTGCCAGCAGCCCTAGGGTAAGGGGGCTGAACACTGAAGCTTTCTTT. This codes for CASSPRVRGLNTEAFF.